The sequence of this T cell receptor beta chain was determined in a study of tumor-infiltrating lymphocytes in primary liver carcinoma. Unsorted bulk tissue, about 18-31 mg of it, served as the source for co-extraction of RNA and DNA. This CDR3 contains 14 residues. A constant-region primer primed TCR beta cDNA synthesis from about 0.45 ug of total RNA. Generation of the TCR beta libraries relied on three nested multiplex PCR rounds using slightly modified ARM-PCR. Both of the initial two PCR rounds ran for around 9 cycles and employed TRBV1-TRBV30 forward primers alongside a C-beta reverse primer. Each CDR3 protein gets one entry after TCRdb re-called the multiplex PCR reads with MiXCR. Of tens of thousands of distinct CDR3 sequences in the sample, approximately 80% were seen once. Concerning this clonotype: At one end the junction does not follow the germline gene, possibly because of a read error.

The V call is TRBV12-3 or TRBV12-4, the J call TRBJ1-5, with no clear D. Sequences were obtained from liver tumor tissue from sampling region 5. Described subset: tumor region T5, tumor centre. The clonotype was recovered from a woman aged 25 to 39 with primary liver carcinoma and hepatitis B virus infection. The CDR3 nucleotides are TGTGCCAGCGGTGCTGACGGGCGCAATCAGTCCCAGCATTTT. The encoded protein is CASGADGRNQSQHF.